The sequence of this T cell receptor (beta chain) was determined in a study of cytomegalovirus exposure and HLA in healthy donors (dated by TCRdb to the late 2010s). Background on the whole study: An earlier analysis of about 530 of the donors reported over 250 Gb of sequence data and 117 million unique TCR beta sequences obtained from 150 million to 200 million T cells. Across approximately 400 genotyped donors of the cohort, an average of about 240,000 unique TCR beta nucleotide sequences per donor were sequenced, and roughly a sixth of those sequences were non-productive. To predict cytomegalovirus infection status, the study combined high-throughput TCR immunosequencing, statistical association of individual TCRs with disease status, and machine learning. In a later genetic analysis, genome-wide SNP genotypes for about three fifths of the roughly 670 donors were used, and that subset was treated as a discovery cohort. Alongside the repertoire data, information on donor age, sex, ethnicity and CMV serostatus was compiled. Along with the roughly 670-subject first cohort, a separate validation cohort of around 120 different subjects was used. The study was designed to test whether signatures of past pathogen exposure could be identified by cataloging public T cell receptors. An early release that covered 640 HLA-typed donors contained approximately 300 gigabases of sequencing data and tens of millions of unique TCR sequences. Every repertoire in the discovery cohort had been generated on one and the same sequencing platform. The study profiled the T cell repertoires of about 720 subjects by immunosequencing and related them to cytomegalovirus serostatus. Class I and class II HLA loci were covered by the typing at four-digit resolution. The number of typed donors differed by locus: about 620-640 for A, B, C, DRB1 and DQB1; 500 to 550 for DQA1; some 610 for DPA1; and around 450 for DPB1. Five DR-DQ haplotypes were handled as single units for association and clustering, since linkage in the cohort was strong. In a later analysis, previously published TCR beta repertoires from 500 to 750 donors were re-analyzed and high-resolution HLA genotyping was added so that TCR occurrence patterns could be studied. The genetic ancestry cluster associated with self-reported Caucasian donors included roughly 84% of the 300 to 400 genotyped donors. To decide whether each TCR beta V gene segment behaved as functional or pseudogenic, an earlier analysis of over 500 of the donors relied on high-throughput TCR beta sequencing. In the later analysis, no new phenotypic data were used to find candidate immune exposures; instead, reliance was placed on TCR beta sequences and their occurrence across donors. On the study overall, not on this receptor specifically: In the study, around 160 TCR beta chains were listed as associated with cytomegalovirus. V-gene and J-gene trimming of TCR beta chains was associated with a missense DCLRE1C variant in a later genetic analysis, and the association was replicated in an independent cohort. A group of highly shared sequence variants was considered likely to be a technical artifact of the sequencing pipeline. In this cohort, only TCR beta chains were sequenced, and detectable features were limited by the absence of alpha or paired-chain data. Assigning TCR associations to individual alleles was difficult when HLA alleles, especially DR and DQ, strongly co-occurred. According to a later analysis, parvovirus B19, influenza, CMV and Epstein-Barr virus appeared linked to several top co-occurrence clusters. Because some donors lacked HLA typing at each locus, the association tests relied only on the typed subset. Presence/absence analyses assumed roughly uniform sequencing depth across donors, an assumption that may not hold. Compared with the roughly 600-donor mean, donors in an Asian-associated ancestry cluster had fewer N-insertions in productive TCRs, according to a later genetic analysis. A later analysis found that HLA-associated TCR beta chains were more clonally expanded and had lower generation probabilities than equally common non-associated chains. The authors suggested that the approach could potentially be extended to other disease states and immunological phenotypes. Because counts were too low, 15 or so rarely observed V segments, including chromosome 9 orphons, were excluded from the earlier analysis of 587 of the donors. In vitro tests confirmed that a few of the cytomegalovirus-associated TCR beta chains recognize cytomegalovirus antigens. An earlier analysis of around 540 of the donors showed that most TCR beta V segments appeared in productive rearrangements either about 87% or about 30% of the time, which broadly matched IMGT annotations. A further reported finding was that TCR beta sequences accurately predicted the HLA-A and HLA-B alleles for most subjects in the first cohort. A later analysis found that TCR association rates varied across HLA loci, with DRB1 alleles showing the most associated TCRs and HLA-C alleles the fewest. Across donors, most TCR sequences were observed very rarely, whereas some public TCRs were present in many individuals. At a false discovery rate of 0.05, a later analysis linked 15,000 to 20,000 TCR beta sequences to specific HLA alleles. Linkage disequilibrium might explain the correlated functional status among segregating V segments, but an unknown experimental factor could not be ruled out. The classifier was reported to diagnose cytomegalovirus status with high specificity and sensitivity in both the original and validation cohorts. CMV serostatus was the only immune exposure information available for the cohort. A later analysis found that most CMV-associated TCR beta chains appeared HLA-restricted, with HLA associations seemingly driven largely by CMV exposure.

The cohort was made up of 666 healthy bone marrow donors. Cohort members were all nominally healthy when sampled, although unrecorded immune exposures were likely present. The donor tested CMV seronegative, placing the donor among the 350 or so seronegative members of the cohort. Every donor gave a peripheral blood sample, and the peripheral blood mononuclear cells from that sample were used for TCR beta sequencing. The Qiagen DNeasy Blood Extraction Kit was used to extract genomic DNA from the blood cell samples. About this clone itself: Its antigen is unknown. No per-base quality is available; no much larger clone lies one base away.

The library came from the immunoSEQ multiplex PCR assay. A mixture of 60 forward primers for TCR Vbeta segments and 13 reverse primers for TCR Jbeta segments was used in the multiplex PCR. Amplification of the CDR3 region of rearranged TCR beta genes was performed with a multiplex PCR assay on genomic DNA. The amplified TCR beta libraries were sequenced on the Illumina HiSeq System as 87-base-pair reads. The study's processing was this. Across the 600 to 700 repertoires, a later analysis counted roughly 84 million unique TCR beta chains, 8.5 million to 12 million of which were shared by at least two donors. A nearest-neighbor algorithm error-corrected the raw reads and collapsed the reads into unique sequences, merging closely related sequences to remove PCR and sequencing errors. To assign V, D and J gene segments, CDR3 sequences were aligned to IMGT reference sequences. For a sequence to be retained, a match of at least six nucleotides was required to both a V gene segment and a J gene segment. Rearrangements were classified as productive when the CDR3 lacked stop codons and remained in frame with V and J, and all other rearrangements were classified as non-productive. Following IMGT convention, CDR3 was defined as the stretch from the second conserved V-encoded cysteine to the conserved J-encoded phenylalanine. In an earlier analysis of more than 550 of the donors, sequences lacking an unambiguous match to a single V gene segment were excluded. In an earlier analysis of approximately 590 of the donors, V segments were called functional above 56.7% productive rearrangements and were called segregating when the between-donor standard deviation exceeded 5%. A statistical classification framework was built to diagnose cytomegalovirus status from the catalog of TCR beta chain sequences. V and J gene assignment, in a later analysis, came from comparing TCR nucleotide sequences with IMGT/GENE-DB human TR gene sequences. The TCRdist pipeline was used in a later analysis to assign CDR3 sequences and most-parsimonious VDJ recombination scenarios. In a later analysis, every TCR beta chain was defined by the combination of its CDR3 amino acid sequence and its V-gene family, and reads without a unique V-gene family were dropped. In a later analysis, around 600 highly shared, low-generation-probability nucleotide sequences were removed to address suspected cross-contamination and a sequencing artifact. For each public chain, a later analysis derived a clonal expansion index from normalized ranks of inferred template counts within each repertoire. In a later analysis, generation probabilities were computed using a VDJ recombination model fitted to out-of-frame rearrangements, and the results were checked against IGoR. In a later analysis, hypergeometric tests were used to score TCR-TCR, TCR-HLA and TCR-CMV co-occurrence, with a repertoire-size bias correction applied to TCR pairs. A later analysis estimated false discovery rates by permuting HLA or CMV assignments 20 times. A later analysis grouped co-occurring TCRs with DBSCAN, adding TCRdist sequence similarity when clustering within HLA-allele-positive subsets. Repertoires with fewer than 30,000 or more than 120,000 public chains, plus five repertoires with anomalous nucleotide sharing, were excluded from co-occurrence clustering. TCRdb obtained this table from immuneACCESS and retained in-frame rearrangements with V and J assigned. These tables miss some clones; where compared with another copy, unresolved V genes account for less than half of the shortfall, and the remainder is unexplained. V and J calls and clone size are as listed in that table; D and trimming were resolved from the DNA. The sample yields some 150,000 clones; about 85% were counted once. The ten largest clones represent roughly 2.4% of the sample.

This TCR derives from a woman aged 18-29 years in good health and CMV-seronegative. Specimen: PBMCs.

The nucleotides read TGTGCCAGCAGCCCCCTTTTGCTCCGAGGCTCCTATAATTCACCCCTCCACTTT. Its protein reads: CASSPLLLRGSYNSPLHF. The chain is assembled from TRBV7-2 and TRBJ1-6; the D segment cannot be called with confidence. Reading the germline V gene gives CDR1 SGHTA and CDR2 FQGNSA. The CDR3 runs 18 amino acids, cysteine and phenylalanine included. The kept DNA is CDR3 alone, 54 bases in frame from the first base. The trim is 5 bases for V and 0 bases for J, with a gap of 17 bases between the germline ends. Joined to the reference TRBV7-2 and TRBJ1-6 proteins, this CDR3 gives the full variable domain: GAGVSQSPSNKVTEKGKDVELRCDPISGHTALYWYRQSLGQGLEFLIYFQGNSAPDKSGLPSDRFSAERTGGSVSTLTIQRTQQEDSAVYLCASSPLLLRGSYNSPLHFGNGTRLTVT.